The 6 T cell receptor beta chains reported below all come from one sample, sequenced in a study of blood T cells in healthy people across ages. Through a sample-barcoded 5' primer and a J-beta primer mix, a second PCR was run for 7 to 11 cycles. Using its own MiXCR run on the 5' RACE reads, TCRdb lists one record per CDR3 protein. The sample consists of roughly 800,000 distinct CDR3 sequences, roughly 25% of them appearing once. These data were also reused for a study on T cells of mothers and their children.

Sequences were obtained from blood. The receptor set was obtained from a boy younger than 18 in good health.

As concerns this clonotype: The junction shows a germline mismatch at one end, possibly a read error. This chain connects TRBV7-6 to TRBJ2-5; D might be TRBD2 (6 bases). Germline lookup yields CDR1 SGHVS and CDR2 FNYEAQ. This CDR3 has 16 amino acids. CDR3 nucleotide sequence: TGTGCCGGCAGCTTAGGGTGGAGGGGACCTCAAGAGACCCAGTACTTC. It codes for CAGSLGWRGPQETQYF.

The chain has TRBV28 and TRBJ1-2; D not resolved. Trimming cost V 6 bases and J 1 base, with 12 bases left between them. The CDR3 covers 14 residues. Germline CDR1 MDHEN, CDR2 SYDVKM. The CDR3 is CASSLHGINYGYTF. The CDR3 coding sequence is TGTGCCAGCAGCTTACACGGAATTAACTATGGCTACACCTTC.

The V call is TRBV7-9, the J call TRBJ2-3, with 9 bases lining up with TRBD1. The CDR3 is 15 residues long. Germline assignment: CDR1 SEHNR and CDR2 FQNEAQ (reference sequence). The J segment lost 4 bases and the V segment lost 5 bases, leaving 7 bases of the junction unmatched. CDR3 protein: CASSPRDRESDTQYF. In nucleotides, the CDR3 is TGTGCCAGCAGCCCCCGGGACAGGGAGTCAGATACGCAGTATTTT.

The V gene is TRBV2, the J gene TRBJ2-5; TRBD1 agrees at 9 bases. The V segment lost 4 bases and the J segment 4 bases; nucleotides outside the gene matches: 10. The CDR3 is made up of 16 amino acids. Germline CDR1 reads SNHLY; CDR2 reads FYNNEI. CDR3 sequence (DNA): TGTGCCAGCAGTGGAAGGGACAGGGAGATGGGAGAGACCCAGTACTTC. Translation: CASSGRDREMGETQYF.

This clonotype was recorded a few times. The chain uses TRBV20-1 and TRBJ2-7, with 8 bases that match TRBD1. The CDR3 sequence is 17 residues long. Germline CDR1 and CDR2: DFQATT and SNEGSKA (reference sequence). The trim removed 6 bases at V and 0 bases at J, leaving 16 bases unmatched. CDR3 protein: CSAVTWSATGVSYEQYF. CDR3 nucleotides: TGCAGTGCCGTTACCTGGTCTGCGACAGGGGTCTCCTACGAGCAGTACTTC.

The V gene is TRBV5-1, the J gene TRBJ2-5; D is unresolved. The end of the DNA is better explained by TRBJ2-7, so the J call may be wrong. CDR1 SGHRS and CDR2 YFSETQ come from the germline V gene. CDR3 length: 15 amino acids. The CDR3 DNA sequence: TGCGCCAGCAGCTTGGCCGAAGACGGCGTATACGAGCAGTACTTC. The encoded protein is CASSLAEDGVYEQYF.